This is a list of T cell receptor beta chains from one sample in a study of identical twins. Each CDR3 protein is one row after TCRdb ran MiXCR on the 5' RACE reads. The profile shows 500,000 to 600,000 distinct CDR3 sequences, less than 25% of them singletons. The same specimen was also included in a second study, on T cells expressing NK-cell markers.

The sequenced sample was CD4+ T cells sorted from blood. The receptors derive from a woman aged 18 to 35 in good health. Both conserved end residues are part of each CDR3. Each record gives: D gene, J gene, clone size, V gene, CDR3 DNA, CDR3 protein. The D gene is left open where the match is weak. Clone size is given for some rows only: seen once, a few or many times, or a class if the clone is expanded.

>NA|TRBJ2-7|few|TRBV20-1
TGCAGTGCCCACAAGACAGGACCCTACGAGCAGTACTTC
CSAHKTGPYEQYF
>NA|TRBJ2-7|many|TRBV7-2
TGTGCCAGCAGTCTCCGACAGTCCTACGAGCAGTACTTC
CASSLRQSYEQYF
>TRBD1|TRBJ2-1|NA|TRBV18
TGTGCCAGCTCACCACAAAGACAGGGGGCATATATTGAGCAGTTCTTC
CASSPQRQGAYIEQFF
>TRBD2|TRBJ2-1|few|TRBV5-1
TGCGCCAGCAGCCCGGGGGGACTAGCGGGGAGTCGCTCCTACAATGAGCAGTTCTTC
CASSPGGLAGSRSYNEQFF
>NA|TRBJ2-3|few|TRBV3-1
TGTGCCAGCAGCCAAGCGCTTAGCGGTAGCACAGATACGCAGTATTTT
CASSQALSGSTDTQYF
>NA|TRBJ2-5|few|TRBV29-1
TGCAGCGTTGAGCCCGGCGGGGCCCCCCAGACCCAGTACTTC
CSVEPGGAPQTQYF
>NA|TRBJ1-5|NA|TRBV10-3
TGTGCCATCAGTGAAAATGGGTTTCCGCCCCAGCATTTT
CAISENGFPPQHF
>NA|TRBJ2-5|NA|TRBV20-1
TGCAGTGCTAAACCCGGGGGCCAAGAGACCCAGTACTTC
CSAKPGGQETQYF
>NA|TRBJ2-3|NA|TRBV5-1
TGCGCCAGCAGCTCGGGAATGACAGATACGCAGTATTTT
CASSSGMTDTQYF
>NA|TRBJ2-7|NA|TRBV4-3
TGCGCCAGCAGCCAAGATAGTTACGGTCCCACCTACGAGCAGTACTTC
CASSQDSYGPTYEQYF
>TRBD2|TRBJ2-1|once|TRBV4-3
TGCGCCAGCAGCCATAGCGGGAGGGGCAATGAGCAGTTCTTC
CASSHSGRGNEQFF
>NA|TRBJ2-2|NA|TRBV27
TGTGCCAGCAGTTCGGCGGGGACAAGAACCGGGGAGCTGTTTTTT
CASSSAGTRTGELFF
>NA|TRBJ2-5|NA|TRBV20-1
TGCAGTGCTAGGAGGAAACAAGAGACCCAGTACTTC
CSARRKQETQYF
>NA|TRBJ1-1|few|TRBV20-1
TGCAGTGCTAGAGATAACGCCCGTTTGAACACTGAAGCTTTCTTT
CSARDNARLNTEAFF
>NA|TRBJ1-1|few|TRBV10-3
TGTGCCATCAGTGAGACCCAGGGGAACACTGAAGCTTTCTTT
CAISETQGNTEAFF
>NA|TRBJ2-7|few|TRBV20-1
TGCAGTGCCGTTCGATTTTACGAGCAGTACTTC
CSAVRFYEQYF
>NA|TRBJ2-5|many|TRBV29-1
TGCAGCGTTAACGGAGAATTAAGGCCTACTAGATTTACCGAGACCCAGTACTTC
CSVNGELRPTRFTETQYF
>TRBD2|TRBJ2-1|many|TRBV28
TGTGCCAGCAGCACTCCGGGACTAGGGGAACGTGAGCAGTTCTTC
CASSTPGLGEREQFF
>NA|TRBJ2-1|NA|TRBV9
TGTGCCAGCAGCGTAGGGACAGCTGACAATGAGCAGTTCTTC
CASSVGTADNEQFF
>TRBD2|TRBJ2-3|many|TRBV5-6
TGTGCCAGCAGCTTGCTTGGCGGGGGACGCGGGGGAGATACGCAGTATTTT
CASSLLGGGRGGDTQYF
>NA|TRBJ2-7|NA|TRBV21-1
TGTGCCAGCAGCAAAGAAAAACGCAGGGGGAGATCCGAGGTCTACGAGCAGTACTTC
CASSKEKRRGRSEVYEQYF
>NA|TRBJ1-5|NA|TRBV24-1
TGTGCCACCACCCATGACCGGCTATGCAATCAGCCCCAGCATTTT
CATTHDRLCNQPQHF
>NA|TRBJ2-3|NA|TRBV5-1
TGCGCCAGCAGCTTGATCCGGGCCCAGAGCCCAGATACGCAGTATTTT
CASSLIRAQSPDTQYF
>TRBD2|TRBJ2-3|few|TRBV20-1
TGCAGTGCGCCTACTAGCGGGAGTGTGCAGTATTTT
CSAPTSGSVQYF
>NA|TRBJ1-5|few|TRBV21-1
TGTGCCAGCAGCTATCAAATCTGGTTTCATAGCAATCAGCCCCAGCATTTT
CASSYQIWFHSNQPQHF
>NA|TRBJ1-2|few|TRBV29-1
TGCAGCGTAAATGGGGGCGGCTACACCTTC
CSVNGGGYTF
>TRBD1|TRBJ1-4|NA|TRBV7-7
TGTGCTAGCAGTCCCCTACAGGGGTATGCAACTAATGAAAAACTGTTTTTT
CASSPLQGYATNEKLFF
>NA|TRBJ2-1|NA|TRBV20-1
TGCAGTGCTAGTACACTTAGCGAAAACAATGAGCAGTTCTTC
CSASTLSENNEQFF
>TRBD1|TRBJ2-1|NA|TRBV5-1
TGCGCCAGCAGCCGGCGACAGGGAGATAACATTGAGCAGTTCTTC
CASSRRQGDNIEQFF
>TRBD1|TRBJ1-5|NA|TRBV20-1
TGCAGTGCTCAACAGGGGAGCCAGCCCCAGCATTTT
CSAQQGSQPQHF
>TRBD1|TRBJ1-1|few|TRBV7-9
TGTGCCAGCAGCTCGGGACAGGGAATCGGTAGCACTGAAGCTTTCTTT
CASSSGQGIGSTEAFF
>TRBD2|TRBJ2-1|many|TRBV5-1
TGCGCCAGCAGTGCTGTAGCGGGGAAGTCCTACAATGAGCAGTTCTTC
CASSAVAGKSYNEQFF
>NA|TRBJ2-1|few|TRBV20-1
TGCAGTGCTATACCCCCCGCGCCTAACAATGAGCAGTTCTTC
CSAIPPAPNNEQFF
>NA|TRBJ1-2|NA|TRBV6-5
TGTGCCAGCAGTTACAGTCAGATGATCGGCTATGGCTACACCTTC
CASSYSQMIGYGYTF
>TRBD1|TRBJ2-6|NA|TRBV6-5
TGTGCCAGCAGTTACCTTGGACAGGTCGGGGCCAACGTCCTGACTTTC
CASSYLGQVGANVLTF
>TRBD1|TRBJ1-1|few|TRBV29-1
TGCAGCGTAGAGACAGGGGCGCACACTGAAGCTTTCTTT
CSVETGAHTEAFF
>TRBD2|TRBJ2-1|NA|TRBV5-1
TGCGCCAGCACTTCTAGCGGGGGGACTTACAATGAGCAGTTCTTC
CASTSSGGTYNEQFF
>NA|TRBJ2-1|few|TRBV10-3
TGTGCCACTACGACAGCCTCCTACAATGAGCAGTTCTTC
CATTTASYNEQFF
>TRBD1|TRBJ1-1|few|TRBV3-1
TGTGCCAGCAGCTCCGGACAGGGCGGCGCTTTCTTT
CASSSGQGGAFF
>TRBD1|TRBJ1-5|NA|TRBV12-3/TRBV12-4
TGTGCCAGTACCCAGGGGGATCAGCCCCAGCATTTT
CASTQGDQPQHF
>TRBD1|TRBJ1-5|NA|TRBV5-1
TGCGCCAGCAGCTTGGAAGGGACAGGCAATCAGCCCCAGCATTTT
CASSLEGTGNQPQHF
>NA|TRBJ1-1|NA|TRBV29-1
TGCAGCCCTCTGAACACTGAAGCTTTCTTT
CSPLNTEAFF
>NA|TRBJ1-1|many|TRBV12-3/TRBV12-4
TGTGCCAGCAGCCCAGCGAACACTGAAGCTTTCTTT
CASSPANTEAFF
>TRBD2|TRBJ2-1|many|TRBV24-1
TGTGCCACCAGTGATTGGGGGGGGAATGAGCAGTTCTTC
CATSDWGGNEQFF
>NA|TRBJ2-5|few|TRBV5-6
TGTGCCAGCAGCCAGTCCAGGGGGGCAGAGACCCAGTACTTC
CASSQSRGAETQYF
>NA|TRBJ2-7|few|TRBV7-9
TGTGCCAGCAGCTTGGGGCAGGTAGGCGACGAGCAGTACTTC
CASSLGQVGDEQYF
>NA|TRBJ2-2|NA|TRBV5-6
TGTGCCAGCAGCTTAGACCTTGTGAACACCGGGGAGCTGTTTTTT
CASSLDLVNTGELFF
>NA|TRBJ1-1|few|TRBV20-1
TGCAGTGCTAGAGATCTCAGGAGGAAAGTGAACACTGAAGCTTTCTTT
CSARDLRRKVNTEAFF
>TRBD2|TRBJ2-5|NA|TRBV20-1
TGCAGTGCTAGGGGACTAGCGGGAGGAGAGACCCAGTACTTC
CSARGLAGGETQYF